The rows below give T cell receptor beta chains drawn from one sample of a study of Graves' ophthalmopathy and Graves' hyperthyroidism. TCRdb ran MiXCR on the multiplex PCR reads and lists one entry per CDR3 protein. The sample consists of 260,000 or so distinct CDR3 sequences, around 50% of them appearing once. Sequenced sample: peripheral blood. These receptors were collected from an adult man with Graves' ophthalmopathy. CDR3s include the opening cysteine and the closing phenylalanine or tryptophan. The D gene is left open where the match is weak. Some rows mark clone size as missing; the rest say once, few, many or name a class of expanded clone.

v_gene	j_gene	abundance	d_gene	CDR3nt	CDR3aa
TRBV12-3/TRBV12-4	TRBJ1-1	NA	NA	TGTGCCAGCAGTCTAAACCCCGGAAGGGGCACTGAAGCTTTCTTT	CASSLNPGRGTEAFF
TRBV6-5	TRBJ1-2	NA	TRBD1	TGTGCCAGCAGTTACGCGGGACAGGGAATTCAGGGCTACACCTTC	CASSYAGQGIQGYTF
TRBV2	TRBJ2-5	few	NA	TGTGCCAGCAGTGAAGACCCACTAGGGAAGACCCAGTACTTC	CASSEDPLGKTQYF
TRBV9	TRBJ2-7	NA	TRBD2	TGTGCCAGCAGCGTGAGTCCGGGACTAACCTACGAGCAGTACTTC	CASSVSPGLTYEQYF
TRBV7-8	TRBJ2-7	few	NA	TGTGCCAGCAGCGTTACCAGCGACAACTCCTACGAGCAGTACTTC	CASSVTSDNSYEQYF
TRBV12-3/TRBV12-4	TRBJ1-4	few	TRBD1	TGTGCCAGCACCAGGACAGGGGGTTTTAATGAAAAACTGTTTTTT	CASTRTGGFNEKLFF
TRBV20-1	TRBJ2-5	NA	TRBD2	TGCAGTGCTAGCTCGGGGGGGGCACCAGAGACCCAGTACTTC	CSASSGGAPETQYF
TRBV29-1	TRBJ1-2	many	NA	TGCAGCGCCCGTCGGGGCGGTGGCTACACCTTC	CSARRGGGYTF
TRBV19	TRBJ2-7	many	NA	TGTGCCAGTAGTATTAATTGGGGTGGCCAGCAGTACTTC	CASSINWGGQQYF
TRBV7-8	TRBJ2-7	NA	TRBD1	TGTGCCAGCAGCTTCCCCGGGACAGGCACCTACGAGCAGTACTTC	CASSFPGTGTYEQYF